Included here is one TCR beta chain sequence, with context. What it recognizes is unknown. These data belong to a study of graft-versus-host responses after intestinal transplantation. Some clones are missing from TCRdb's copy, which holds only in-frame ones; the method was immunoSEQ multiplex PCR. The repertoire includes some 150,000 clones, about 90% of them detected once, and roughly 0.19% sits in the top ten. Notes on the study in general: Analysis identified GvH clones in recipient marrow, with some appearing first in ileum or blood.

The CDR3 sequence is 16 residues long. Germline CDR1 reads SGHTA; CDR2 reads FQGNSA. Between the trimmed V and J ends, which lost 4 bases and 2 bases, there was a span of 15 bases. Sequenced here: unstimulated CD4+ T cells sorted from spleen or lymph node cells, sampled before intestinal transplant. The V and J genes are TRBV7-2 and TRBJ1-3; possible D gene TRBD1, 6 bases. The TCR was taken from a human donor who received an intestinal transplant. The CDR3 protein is CASSSLRDNPGNTIYF. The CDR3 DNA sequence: TGTGCCAGCAGCTCCCTCCGGGACAACCCTGGAAACACCATATATTTT. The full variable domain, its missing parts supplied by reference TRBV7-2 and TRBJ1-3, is GAGVSQSPSNKVTEKGKDVELRCDPISGHTALYWYRQSLGQGLEFLIYFQGNSAPDKSGLPSDRFSAERTGGSVSTLTIQRTQQEDSAVYLCASSSLRDNPGNTIYFGEGSWLTVV.